The 31 T cell receptor beta chains below were found in one sample sequenced in a study of blood T cell repertoires in COVID-19. Data came from immunoSEQ multiplex PCR; TCRdb stores just in-frame clones and leaves some out. The table shows 55,000 to 65,000 clones, with approximately 80% occurring only once. What was sequenced was peripheral blood. The source of these receptors is a man aged 55 to 70 with COVID-19, enrolled during active disease.

This rearrangement joins TRBV2 to TRBJ2-7; D is possibly TRBD2 (6 bases). The CDR3 is made up of 15 amino acids. CDR1 is SNHLY, CDR2 FYNNEI, per germline. The V end was cut by 2 bases, the J end by 6 bases, with 17 bases between. CDR3 nucleotide sequence: TGTGCCAGCAGTGAAACCCGGGGGAGCCGCGGCGAGCAGTACTTC. Protein: CASSETRGSRGEQYF.

The chain carries TRBV9 and TRBJ1-1; D is uncertain. The CDR3 is 13 residues long. V was clipped by 3 bases and J by 1 base, with 7 bases between them. CDR1 is SGDLS, CDR2 YYNGEE, per germline. The CDR3: CASSETPNTEAFF. For the CDR3, the DNA is TGTGCCAGCAGCGAAACTCCGAACACTGAAGCTTTCTTT. Full variable domain (rest looked up from reference TRBV9 and TRBJ1-1): DSGVTQTPKHLITATGQRVTLRCSPRSGDLSVYWYQQSLDQGLQFLIQYYNGEERAKGNILERFSAQQFPDLHSELNLSSLELGDSALYFCASSETPNTEAFFGQGTRLTVV.

This chain connects TRBV9 to TRBJ2-2; D is ambiguous. This CDR3 region has 13 residues. Between the trimmed V and J ends, which lost 4 bases and 6 bases, there was a span of 10 bases. In germline, CDR1 is SGDLS, CDR2 YYNGEE. This chain's CDR3 is CASSPVEAGELFF. Here the CDR3 DNA reads TGTGCCAGCAGCCCCGTCGAGGCCGGGGAGCTGTTTTTT.

This chain uses TRBV24-1 with TRBJ2-1, with 11 nucleotides matching TRBD2. The CDR3 is 16 amino acids. The germline CDR1 and CDR2 sequences are KGHDR and SFDVKD. V lost 4 bases to trimming and J lost 6 bases; unmatched junction nucleotides: 7. The CDR3 region is CATSDPTSGSVNEQFF. In DNA, the CDR3 is TGTGCCACCAGTGACCCCACTAGCGGGAGTGTCAATGAGCAGTTCTTC.

The chain joins TRBV27 to TRBJ2-2, with 8 bases matching TRBD1. The CDR3 spans 15 residues. Per germline, CDR1 MNHEY and CDR2 SMNVEV (reference sequence). V lost 7 bases, J lost 4 bases, and 8 bases stayed unmatched. CDR3 DNA sequence: TGTGCCAGCACCCCCGGCAGGGGGCGCACCGGGGAGCTGTTTTTT. Protein: CASTPGRGRTGELFF.

The V gene is TRBV5-1, the J gene TRBJ2-2; D perhaps matches TRBD2 (6 bases). The V and J ends lost 3 bases and 7 bases respectively, with 10 bases between them. The CDR3 spans 13 residues. The V gene's germline CDR1 is SGHRS and CDR2 YFSETQ. CDR3 residues: CASSSREDGELFF. The DNA of the CDR3 is TGCGCCAGCAGCTCCAGGGAGGACGGGGAGCTGTTTTTT.

The J gene is TRBJ2-1, the V gene TRBV16; perhaps TRBD2 as D (7 bases). V lost 2 bases to trimming and J lost 7 bases, with 21 bases between them. CDR3 length: 17 residues. Germline V gives CDR1 KGHSY, CDR2 FQNENV. CDR3 sequence: CASSQPYRGARRNEQFF. Here the CDR3 DNA reads TGTGCCAGCAGCCAACCCTATCGGGGGGCGCGACGGAATGAGCAGTTCTTC. Full variable domain (rest looked up from reference TRBV16 and TRBJ2-1): GEEVAQTPKHLVRGEGQKAKLYCAPIKGHSYVFWYQQVLKNEFKFLISFQNENVFDETGMPKERFSAKCLPNSPCSLEIQATKLEDSAVYFCASSQPYRGARRNEQFFGPGTRLTVL.

J is TRBJ2-2 and V is TRBV11-3; 7 bases are shared with TRBD1. CDR1 is SGHNT and CDR2 is YENEEA in the germline V gene. The CDR3 length is 15 residues. The V gene end was trimmed by 5 bases and the J gene end by 4 bases; junction bases not matched to a gene: 7. CDR3 protein: CASSRGGAGTGELFF. The CDR3 DNA reads as TGTGCCAGCAGCCGAGGGGGCGCCGGCACCGGGGAGCTGTTTTTT.

The V gene is TRBV5-6, the J gene TRBJ1-4; 9 bases line up with TRBD1. V was clipped by 3 bases and J by 0 bases; unmatched bases: 0. The CDR3 sequence is 15 residues long. The germline CDR1 and CDR2 sequences are SGHDT and YYEEEE. The CDR3 DNA reads TGTGCCAGCAGCTACAGGGGGCCAACTAATGAAAAACTGTTTTTT. Residues: CASSYRGPTNEKLFF.

The rearrangement joins TRBV7-2 to TRBJ2-1; 13 nucleotides agree with TRBD2. Trimming cost V 5 bases and J 8 bases; bases outside gene matches: 6. The CDR3 is made up of 15 amino acids. Germline V lookup: CDR1 SGHTA, CDR2 FQGNSA. The CDR3 coding sequence is TGTGCCAGCAGCCGTACTAGCGGGGGGGCGGATGAGCAGTTCTTC. It codes for CASSRTSGGADEQFF.

The chain is built from TRBV30 and TRBJ1-1; 9 bases fit TRBD1. The CDR3 has 14 amino acids. V shed 1 base, J shed 5 bases, and the junction held 5 bases outside the gene matches. The germline CDR1 and CDR2 sequences are GTSNPN and SVGIG (reference sequence). The CDR3 loop reads CAWSAQGANTEAFF. CDR3 sequence (DNA): TGTGCCTGGAGTGCACAGGGGGCGAATACTGAAGCTTTCTTT.

The V gene is TRBV7-6, the J gene TRBJ1-6, with D maybe TRBD1 (5 bases). This CDR3 contains 15 residues. Germline V gene sequence: CDR1 SGHVS, CDR2 FNYEAQ. V was pared by 5 bases and J by 7 bases, with 15 bases between. The chain's CDR3 is CASSPGPQGNSPLHF. The CDR3 DNA reads as TGTGCCAGCAGCCCAGGACCCCAGGGAAATTCACCCCTCCACTTT.

The V call is TRBV9, the J call TRBJ1-5; TRBD1 matches 7 bases. V was clipped by 6 bases and J by 5 bases; unmatched bases: 17. CDR1 and CDR2 (germline): SGDLS, YYNGEE. CDR3 size: 17 residues. The CDR3 spells CASTRRGWGARDQPQHF. The CDR3 nucleotides read TGTGCCAGCACCCGCAGGGGGTGGGGGGCGCGTGATCAGCCCCAGCATTTT.

V gene TRBV18 combines with J gene TRBJ1-1; unclear D gene. The CDR3 has 13 residues. Trimming stripped 5 bases from V and 3 bases from J, with 10 bases between. In germline, CDR1 is KGHSH, CDR2 LQKENI. CDR3 residues: CASSDGSHTEAFF. The DNA of the CDR3 is TGTGCCAGCTCAGACGGGAGTCACACTGAAGCTTTCTTT.

The chain carries TRBV12-3 or TRBV12-4 and TRBJ2-7; 9 bases align to TRBD1. The J segment lost 3 bases and the V segment lost 7 bases, leaving 4 bases of the junction unmatched. This CDR3 comprises 13 residues. The CDR3 here is CASKATGGYEQYF. Here the CDR3 DNA reads TGTGCCAGCAAGGCGACAGGGGGCTACGAGCAGTACTTC.

About this clone: A much larger clone is a single base away; this may be a read error. This rearrangement joins TRBV2 to TRBJ1-5; 9 bases agree with TRBD1. CDR1 SNHLY and CDR2 FYNNEI come from the germline V gene. CDR3 length: 13 residues. J was trimmed by 4 bases and V by 6 bases; bases with no gene match: 1. The CDR3 here is CASRGQGNQPQHF. DNA for the CDR3: TGTGCCAGCAGGGGACAGGGAAATCAGCCCCAGCATTTT.

The genes are TRBV5-1 and TRBJ1-1, with D possibly TRBD1 on 6 matching bases. V dropped 0 bases and J dropped 2 bases, with 26 bases sitting between them. The V gene's germline CDR1 is SGHRS and CDR2 YFSETQ. The length of the CDR3 is 20 residues. DNA of the CDR3: TGCGCCAGCAGCTTGGCTGTCTTTGGGGGCCGGGGTGGGCTCAACACTGAAGCTTTCTTT. Translation: CASSLAVFGGRGGLNTEAFF. The full variable domain, with the rest looked up from reference TRBV5-1 and TRBJ1-1, is KAGVTQTPRYLIKTRGQQVTLSCSPISGHRSVSWYQQTPGQGLQFLFEYFSETQRNKGNFPGRFSGRQFSNSRSEMNVSTLELGDSALYLCASSLAVFGGRGGLNTEAFFGQGTRLTVV.

V and J are TRBV6-2 or TRBV6-3 and TRBJ1-2; unclear D gene. Germline V gene sequence: CDR1 MNHEY, CDR2 SVGEGT. Trimming removed 6 bases from V and 8 bases from J, with 19 bases in between. There are 14 residues in the CDR3. Here the CDR3 reads CASSPEARGSGYTF. For the CDR3, the DNA is TGTGCCAGCAGCCCAGAGGCGCGGGGATCCGGCTACACCTTC.

The chain joins TRBV5-1 to TRBJ2-5, with D tentatively TRBD2 (5 bases). Germline loops: CDR1 SGHRS, CDR2 YFSETQ. The CDR3 contains 16 residues. Trimming stripped 6 bases from V and 7 bases from J, with 25 bases between. This chain's CDR3 is CASTRRVDPRGGTQYF. The DNA for the CDR3 is TGCGCCAGCACCAGGCGGGTCGACCCCCGGGGTGGGACCCAGTACTTC.

Only a few counts were recorded for this clone. The J gene is TRBJ1-3, the V gene TRBV6-6; D remains ambiguous. V lost 6 bases and J lost 4, with 10 bases in between. Germline CDR1 MNHNY, CDR2 SVGAGI (reference sequence). The length of the CDR3 is 13 residues. The chain's CDR3 is CASSSLGGNTIYF. The CDR3 DNA follows: TGTGCCAGCAGCTCCCTTGGCGGAAACACCATATATTTT.

This chain uses TRBV21-1 with TRBJ2-7; the DNA was not compared with TRBD1, the D call given in the table. TRBV21-1 is a known pseudogene. This CDR3 has 14 amino acids. The CDR3 DNA is TGTGCCAGCAGCAAAGGGACAGGGGCCTACGAGCAGTACTTC. It encodes CASSKGTGAYEQYF.

As DNA, the CDR3 is TGTGCCAGTAGTATCGAACGGTTCTATGGCTACACCTTC. As protein: CASSIERFYGYTF. The chain uses TRBV19 and TRBJ1-2; no clear D. Trimming stripped 3 bases from V and 4 bases from J, with 9 bases between. The CDR3 extends over 13 amino acids. Germline loops: CDR1 LNHDA, CDR2 SQIVND (reference sequence).

This chain links TRBV4-1 with TRBJ2-1; 7 bases are a match to TRBD2. V lost 2 bases and J lost 9; bases outside the gene matches: 22. The CDR3 has 19 amino acids. Germline V gives CDR1 MGHRA, CDR2 YSYEKL. This CDR3 reads CASSQRSAGERWVQPEQFF. The CDR3 DNA sequence: TGCGCCAGCAGCCAAAGGAGCGCGGGGGAGAGATGGGTACAACCTGAGCAGTTCTTC.

The rearrangement joins TRBV19 to TRBJ2-2, with a tentative D call TRBD1 (6 bases). From germline, CDR1 is LNHDA and CDR2 SQIVND (reference sequence). The V end lost 5 bases, the J end lost 2 bases, and 15 bases lay between the germline ends. The CDR3 has 16 amino acids. The CDR3 DNA reads as TGTGCCAGTAGTGGGGGCATTACGTTAAACACCGGGGAGCTGTTTTTT. Its protein is CASSGGITLNTGELFF.

The chain recombines TRBV18 with TRBJ2-5, with a weak D call TRBD1 (5 bases). Germline assignment: CDR1 KGHSH and CDR2 LQKENI. Between the trimmed V and J ends, which lost 6 bases and 12 bases, there was a span of 20 bases. The CDR3 loop spans 13 amino acids. The CDR3 region is CASSRTETGTKYF. The CDR3 DNA follows: TGTGCCAGCTCCCGTACCGAAACAGGTACGAAGTACTTC.

The chain employs TRBV5-1 and TRBJ2-1; the match to TRBD1 covers 7 bases. Per germline, CDR1 SGHRS and CDR2 YFSETQ. The CDR3 is 13 residues long. V lost 4 bases and J lost 7; bases outside the gene matches: 5. The chain's CDR3 is CASSRDSKNEQFF. The CDR3 nucleotides read TGCGCCAGCAGCCGGGACAGCAAGAATGAGCAGTTCTTC.

This clone appeared a few times. The chain employs TRBV27 and TRBJ1-2; the D is unclear. The ends were cut back, 4 bases at V and 6 bases at J, with 12 bases in the middle. Germline lookup yields CDR1 MNHEY and CDR2 SMNVEV (reference sequence). The CDR3 has 13 amino acids. The CDR3 DNA sequence: TGTGCCAGCAGTTGGCGGGGTGGAGATGGCTACACCTTC. Translated: CASSWRGGDGYTF.

This sequence joins TRBV6-5 and TRBJ1-1; a weak D match, TRBD1 (6 bases). From germline, CDR1 is MNHEY and CDR2 SVGAGI. Trimming cost V 2 bases and J 0 bases, with 10 bases left between them. This CDR3 contains 15 residues. The CDR3 sequence: CASSYRRGMNTEAFF. For the CDR3, the DNA is TGTGCCAGCAGTTACCGCAGGGGCATGAACACTGAAGCTTTCTTT.

The chain carries TRBV5-1 and TRBJ1-1; 10 bases align to TRBD1. Germline V CDR1 and CDR2: SGHRS, YFSETQ. V lost 7 bases, J lost 5 bases, and 8 bases stayed unmatched. This CDR3 has 14 amino acids. This CDR3 is CASADRGLGTEAFF. The CDR3 DNA reads TGCGCCAGCGCTGACAGGGGGCTTGGTACTGAAGCTTTCTTT.

V and J are TRBV4-3 and TRBJ2-7, with TRBD2 identical over 16 bases. V lost 3 bases and J lost 4; bases outside the gene matches: 3. The CDR3 consists of 16 residues. The germline V gene encodes CDR1 LGHNA and CDR2 YSLEER. The CDR3 DNA reads as TGCGCCAGCAGCCAGGGGACTAGCGGGAGGGGATACGAGCAGTACTTC. Its protein is CASSQGTSGRGYEQYF.

Only a few counts were recorded for this clone. This CDR3 reads CASSLVAGGPTYEQYF. The CDR3 region has the DNA TGCGCCAGCAGCTTGGTTGCGGGGGGGCCCACCTACGAGCAGTACTTC. The chain joins TRBV5-1 to TRBJ2-7; TRBD2 agrees at 9 bases. The CDR3 is 16 amino acids. With V trimmed by 0 bases and J by 2 bases, 6 bases remained unmatched. Germline assignment: CDR1 SGHRS and CDR2 YFSETQ.